These T cell receptor beta chains were read from a single sample in a study of blood T cell repertoires in COVID-19. Some clones are missing from TCRdb's copy, which holds only in-frame ones; the method was immunoSEQ multiplex PCR. The table has about 40,000 clones, 80% seen once. Sequencing was carried out using peripheral blood. The receptors originated from a man older than 75 with active or convalescent COVID-19. The conserved cysteine and the conserved F or W are not part of the CDR3 here. Size is omitted from some rows. Given values are once, few, many or a class for expanded clones.

CDR3aa,len,v_gene,j_gene,abundance
ASSLPAGRNTIY,12,TRBV7-9,TRBJ1-3,NA
ASSQVARVQNTEAF,14,TRBV4-2,TRBJ1-1,NA
ASSQSGTGLYEQY,13,TRBV4-3,TRBJ2-7,NA
ASSQGQGQGGNEQF,14,TRBV4-2,TRBJ2-1,few
ASSLLRRGNTEAF,13,TRBV28,TRBJ1-1,once
ASGDMTNSPLH,11,TRBV19,TRBJ1-6,NA
ASRGQYNSPLH,11,TRBV6-5,TRBJ1-6,NA
ASANSGAQETQY,12,TRBV12-5,TRBJ2-5,NA
ATSQRKGAPDTQY,13,TRBV15,TRBJ2-3,NA
ASSLSLAGGQETQY,14,TRBV28,TRBJ2-5,NA
ASRKLGSSQQETQY,14,TRBV5-1,TRBJ2-5,NA
ASSPWTGGTVNTEAF,15,TRBV14,TRBJ1-1,NA
ASSLVSFGTDTQY,13,TRBV5-8,TRBJ2-3,NA
ASTAGRGFGYT,11,TRBV12-3/TRBV12-4,TRBJ1-2,NA
ASSFRTGVVDEQY,13,TRBV5-4,TRBJ2-7,NA
ASSLVGGSDYGYT,13,TRBV28,TRBJ1-2,once
ASNLDSGNTIY,11,TRBV5-5,TRBJ1-3,NA
ASSINGLAGVGDTQY,15,TRBV19,TRBJ2-3,NA
ASSTGITYEQY,11,TRBV19,TRBJ2-7,few
ASSVGTSTYEQY,12,TRBV9,TRBJ2-7,few
ASSLTRQAGDGYT,13,TRBV7-2,TRBJ1-2,once
ASSERQLLNYGYT,13,TRBV2,TRBJ1-2,NA
ASRLAGVPDTQY,12,TRBV13,TRBJ2-3,NA
ASSPPPGQGYT,11,TRBV18,TRBJ1-2,NA
ASSPAGRQETQY,12,TRBV18,TRBJ2-5,NA
ASTGGGFTDTQY,12,TRBV4-2,TRBJ2-3,NA
AIGQNNSPLH,10,TRBV10-3,TRBJ1-6,NA
ASSLGGSSYEQY,12,TRBV5-6,TRBJ2-7,NA
ASSALGTSYGYT,12,TRBV27,TRBJ1-2,NA
ASSSRLAGGPDQETQY,16,TRBV27,TRBJ2-5,few
ASSQGSRGAGETQY,14,TRBV3-1/TRBV3-2,TRBJ2-5,NA
ASDKIPYNEQF,11,TRBV6-5,TRBJ2-1,NA
ASSPPTGDVQIGLKETQY,18,TRBV18,TRBJ2-5,NA
ASSLLAGEGETQY,13,TRBV7-2,TRBJ2-5,NA
ASSLGRRVEQY,11,TRBV11-1,TRBJ2-7,NA
SVVDRQETQY,10,TRBV29-1,TRBJ2-5,NA
ASSFLARTEGNYGYT,15,TRBV28,TRBJ1-2,NA
ASSIDPDREKLF,12,TRBV19,TRBJ1-4,NA
ASSTEYTGELF,11,TRBV19,TRBJ2-2,NA
ASSQDPAGITDTQY,14,TRBV4-1,TRBJ2-3,NA
ASSGLLAPTQY,11,TRBV11-2,TRBJ2-5,NA
ASSVGTANYGYT,12,TRBV28,TRBJ1-2,few
ASSPTGILSNQPQH,14,TRBV25-1,TRBJ1-5,NA
ASSPGHSGNTIY,12,TRBV28,TRBJ1-3,few
ASSFLGTSGRGEQF,14,TRBV27,TRBJ2-1,NA
ASSGREGLETQY,12,TRBV9,TRBJ2-5,NA
ASSFGNRGTEAF,12,TRBV27,TRBJ1-1,NA